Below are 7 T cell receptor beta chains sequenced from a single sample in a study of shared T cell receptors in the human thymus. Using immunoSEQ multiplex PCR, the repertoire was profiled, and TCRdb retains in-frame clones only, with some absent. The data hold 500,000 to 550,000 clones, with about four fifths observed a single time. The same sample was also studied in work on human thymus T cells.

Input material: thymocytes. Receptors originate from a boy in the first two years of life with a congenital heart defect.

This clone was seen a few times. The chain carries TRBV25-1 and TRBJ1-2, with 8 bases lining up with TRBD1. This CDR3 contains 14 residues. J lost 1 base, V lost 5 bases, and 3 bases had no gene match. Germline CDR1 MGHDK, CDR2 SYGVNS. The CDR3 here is CASSTGQGNYGYTF. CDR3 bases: TGTGCCAGCAGTACCGGACAGGGTAACTATGGCTACACCTTC.

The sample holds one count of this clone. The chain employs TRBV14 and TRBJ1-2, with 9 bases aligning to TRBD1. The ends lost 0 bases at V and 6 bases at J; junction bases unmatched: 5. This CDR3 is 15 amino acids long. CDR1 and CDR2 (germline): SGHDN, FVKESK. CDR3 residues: CASSQEYRGLDGYTF. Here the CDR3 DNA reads TGTGCCAGCAGCCAAGAGTACAGGGGGCTGGATGGCTACACCTTC.

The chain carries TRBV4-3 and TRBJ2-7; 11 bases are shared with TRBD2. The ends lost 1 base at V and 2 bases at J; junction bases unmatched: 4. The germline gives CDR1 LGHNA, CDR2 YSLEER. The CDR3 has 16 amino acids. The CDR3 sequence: CASSQAVAGGTYEQYF. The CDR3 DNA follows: TGCGCCAGCAGCCAAGCAGTAGCGGGAGGGACCTACGAGCAGTACTTC.

The DNA of the CDR3 is TGTGCCAGCAGCCTAGGGACAGGGGGTTATTTGAACACTGAAGCTTTCTTT. Translation: CASSLGTGGYLNTEAFF. V usage is TRBV7-2 and J usage is TRBJ1-1; TRBD1 matches 11 bases. J gave up 0 bases and V 5 bases, and 8 bases lay outside the gene matches. Germline-derived CDR1 and CDR2 are SGHTA and FQGNSA. CDR3 length: 17 amino acids.

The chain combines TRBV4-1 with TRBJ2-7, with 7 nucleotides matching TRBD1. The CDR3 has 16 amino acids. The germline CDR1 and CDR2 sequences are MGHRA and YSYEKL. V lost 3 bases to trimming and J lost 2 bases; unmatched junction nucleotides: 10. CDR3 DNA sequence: TGCGCCAGCAGCCATCTTCGAAACAGGGGTACCTACGAGCAGTACTTC. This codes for CASSHLRNRGTYEQYF.

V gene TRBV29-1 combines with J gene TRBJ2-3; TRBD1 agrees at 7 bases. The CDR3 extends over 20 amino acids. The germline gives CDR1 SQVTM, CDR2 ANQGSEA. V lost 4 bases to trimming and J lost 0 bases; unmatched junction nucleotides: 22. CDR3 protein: CSVVAPPQGVSAPSTDTQYF. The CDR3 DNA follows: TGCAGCGTTGTTGCCCCCCCCCAGGGGGTGAGCGCCCCAAGCACAGATACGCAGTATTTT.

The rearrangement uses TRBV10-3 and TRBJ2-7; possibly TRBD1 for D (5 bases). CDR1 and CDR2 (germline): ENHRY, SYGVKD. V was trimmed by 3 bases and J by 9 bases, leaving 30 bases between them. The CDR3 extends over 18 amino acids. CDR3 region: CAISDWNPGQGILRGQYF. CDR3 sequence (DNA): TGTGCCATCAGTGATTGGAATCCTGGGCAGGGAATCCTACGTGGGCAGTACTTC.